This T cell receptor (beta chain) was observed in a study of shared clonotypes between healthy human individuals (TCRdb year 2020). In the study overall: The cohort included a few men and a couple of women between 18 and 49 years of age. Between about 0.9 and 9 billion PBMCs per donor were obtained by leukapheresis. For each donor, CD4 naive and CD4 memory were each given three plates, CD8 naive was given two plates, and CD8 memory was given one plate. To estimate repertoire size and how much clonotypes are shared between individuals, the study performed deep sequencing of blood TCR repertoires from about five healthy adults. Libraries were prepared and TCR repertoires were sequenced by different laboratories using diverse techniques, in order to increase sequencing depth and limit assay-specific biases. Results and caveats for the whole study, not just this receptor: Naive subsets generally had larger estimated clonotype richness than memory subsets did. Sampling was limited to blood, and TCR repertoires in tissue likely differ from TCR repertoires in blood. Because the study included only a small number of donors, the genetic and exposure-history diversity represented was limited. Sharing across four donors was observed for approximately 4.6% of naive CD4, less than 4% of naive CD8, 2.3% of memory CD4, and over 0.3% of memory CD8 clonotypes. Incomplete sequencing was indicated by rarefaction of sorted-subset datasets, despite the large sequencing depth. Higher generation probabilities were observed for clonotypes shared by all four sorted-subset donors than for non-shared clonotypes. Pairwise subsampling led to the expectation that sequencing depth would affect the degree of clonotype sharing among donors.

Reading from cysteine to phenylalanine, the CDR3 counts 14 amino acids. Just the 42-base CDR3 DNA is kept, in frame starting at base 1. As encoded in the germline V gene, CDR1 is SNHLY while CDR2 is FYNNEI. Relative to germline, V is missing 3 bases and J is missing 13 bases, with 10 bases of the junction outside any gene match. The donors were healthy, HIV-negative adults with no recently reported acute infections or vaccinations. Every donor was a Caucasian adult residing in Nashville, Tennessee, USA. CD4+ T cells were enriched by magnetic negative selection, after which naive cells were positively selected on CD45RA and the negative fraction was taken as the memory subset. Blood was collected by leukapheresis, and PBMCs were isolated by Ficoll-Histopaque density gradient centrifugation and then cryopreserved in liquid nitrogen vapor phase. Analytical flow cytometry was used to check the purity and quantity of every magnetically sorted T cell population. Genomic DNA was isolated from each sorted fraction and quantified by UV absorbance on a Nanodrop 2000c.

This clone was seen just once. What this receptor recognizes is not known. Base qualities were left out, and no much larger clone turns up one base away. TCR CDR3 regions were amplified from genomic DNA by multiplex PCR using the deep immunoSEQ assay. For each cell subset, the extracted genomic DNA was distributed evenly across all wells of several immunoSEQ 96-well plates, and each plate served as one replicate. For sorted subsets, 200 to 250 ng of genomic DNA, equivalent to around 30,000 T cell genomes, went into each replicate PCR. Purified libraries were measured with a Qubit 3.0 fluorometer, size-checked on a Bioanalyzer 2100, and measured again with the KAPA Library Quantification kit. Each immunoSEQ 96-well plate was sequenced on its own single-read 150-cycle Illumina NextSeq 550 flow cell. The paper's processing steps were these. Because the immunoSEQ output held only junctional sequences and lacked quality scores, the filtering could not match the filtering applied to full-length reads. To assign V/J genes and CDR3, sequences were annotated against IMGT germline references using PyIR, a Python wrapper for IgBLAST v1.9. Reads were removed for weak V/J assignments (E-value above 1e-6), missing CDR3, stop codons, out-of-frame junctions, or ambiguous translated residues. V3J clonotypes were defined as sequences sharing the same inferred V gene, J gene, and CDR3 amino acid sequence. Percentage overlap between repertoires was calculated by dividing the number of shared unique clonotypes by the size of the smaller repertoire. Repertoire richness was assessed with RTK rarefaction, the Chao1 estimator, and Recon v2.1 estimates of unobserved clonotypes. Generation probabilities were computed with OLGA for all TCRbeta clonotypes obtained by the gDNA method from a few donors. Imported from immuneACCESS, the table was reduced by TCRdb to in-frame sequences with V and J called. These copies leave out some clones; in studies compared against another copy, an unresolved V gene accounts for under half, and the cause of the remainder is not known. Clone size and V and J calls were adopted from that table, with D and trimming inferred from the DNA. The table for this sample lists roughly 1,100,000 clones; roughly 75% of them were counted only once. In total, the top ten clones hold around 1.4% of the sample.

Sequencing was carried out using memory CD4+ T cells sorted from blood. In the paper's terms, the cell subset or site label means: CD45RA-negative fraction. The sequence links TRBV2 to TRBJ1-2, and TRBD1 aligns with 11 junction nucleotides. This TCR came from a man in his late teens or twenties in good health. The DNA sequence is as follows: TGTGCCAGCAGTGACCGGACAGGGGGCCTCCGATCCACCTTC. It translates as CASSDRTGGLRSTF. Supplemented by the reference TRBV2 and TRBJ1-2 proteins around the CDR3, the complete variable domain is EPEVTQTPSHQVTQMGQEVILRCVPISNHLYFYWYRQILGQKVEFLVSFYNNEISEKSEIFDDQFSVERPDGSNFTLKIRSTKLEDSAMYFCASSDRTGGLRSTFGSGTRLTVV.